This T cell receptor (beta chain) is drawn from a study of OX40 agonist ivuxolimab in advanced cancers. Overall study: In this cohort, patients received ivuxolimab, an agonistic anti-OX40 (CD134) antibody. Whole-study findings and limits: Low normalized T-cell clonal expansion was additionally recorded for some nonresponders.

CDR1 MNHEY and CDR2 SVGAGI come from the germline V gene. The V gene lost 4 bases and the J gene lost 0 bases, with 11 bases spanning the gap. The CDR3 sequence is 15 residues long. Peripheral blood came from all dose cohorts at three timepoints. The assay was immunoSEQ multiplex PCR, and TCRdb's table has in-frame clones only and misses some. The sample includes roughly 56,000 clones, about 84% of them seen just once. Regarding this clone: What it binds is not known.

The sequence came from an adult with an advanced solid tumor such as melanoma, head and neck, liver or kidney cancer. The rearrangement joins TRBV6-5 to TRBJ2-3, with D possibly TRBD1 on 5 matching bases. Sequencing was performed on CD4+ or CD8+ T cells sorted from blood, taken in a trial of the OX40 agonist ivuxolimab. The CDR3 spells CASSFRQSSTDTQYF. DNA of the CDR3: TGTGCCAGCAGTTTTCGACAGTCTAGCACAGATACGCAGTATTTT.